These 18 T cell receptor beta chains were all obtained from the same sample, sequenced in a study of blood T cell repertoires in COVID-19. Sequencing was performed with immunoSEQ multiplex PCR; in TCRdb, only in-frame clones are kept and a portion is missing. The data contain about 56,000 clones, roughly nine tenths of them singletons. Sequenced: peripheral blood. These receptors were obtained from a woman aged 55-69 years with COVID-19, enrolled during active disease.

The chain is built from TRBV14 and TRBJ2-5, with no clear D. Per germline, CDR1 SGHDN and CDR2 FVKESK. The CDR3 runs 14 residues. The V end was cut by 6 bases, the J end by 2 bases, with 13 bases between. The CDR3 nucleotides are TGTGCCAGCAGTGTCGACTTCGATCAAGAGACCCAGTACTTC. Amino acid sequence: CASSVDFDQETQYF.

The chain recombines TRBV4-3 with TRBJ2-7; weak D call: TRBD2 (6 bases). Germline V gene data show CDR1 as LGHNA and CDR2 as YSLEER. V dropped 3 bases and J dropped 0 bases, with 12 bases sitting between them. This CDR3 is 15 amino acids long. CDR3 amino acids: CASSHRVRDSYEQYF. The CDR3 nucleotides read TGCGCCAGCAGCCACAGGGTGCGGGACTCCTACGAGCAGTACTTC.

The chain carries TRBV5-1 and TRBJ1-5; 7 positions match TRBD1. CDR1 is SGHRS, CDR2 YFSETQ, per germline. The CDR3 is 14 residues long. The trim removed 0 bases at V and 7 bases at J, leaving 4 bases unmatched. CDR3 DNA: TGCGCCAGCAGCTTGGAAGGGGGCTGGCAGCCCCAGCATTTT. This encodes CASSLEGGWQPQHF.

This chain uses TRBV7-9 with TRBJ2-2, with D uncertain. V lost 3 bases and J 6 bases, leaving 8 bases between the germline ends. The CDR3 has 13 amino acids. Germline V gene data show CDR1 as SEHNR and CDR2 as FQNEAQ (reference sequence). CDR3 sequence reads: CASSLISPGELFF. CDR3 DNA sequence: TGTGCCAGCAGCTTGATTAGCCCCGGGGAGCTGTTTTTT.

The chain carries TRBV7-2 and TRBJ1-2, with D possibly matching TRBD1 (5 bases). V lost 1 base and J lost 5, with 14 bases in between. Germline CDR1 is SGHTA and CDR2 is FQGNSA. The CDR3 has 15 amino acids. In DNA form, the CDR3 reads TGTGCCAGCAGCTTAGAAGCAGGGATTGGATATGGCTACACCTTC. Translated: CASSLEAGIGYGYTF. The whole variable domain, filled in from reference TRBV7-2 and TRBJ1-2, reads GAGVSQSPSNKVTEKGKDVELRCDPISGHTALYWYRQSLGQGLEFLIYFQGNSAPDKSGLPSDRFSAERTGGSVSTLTIQRTQQEDSAVYLCASSLEAGIGYGYTFGSGTRLTVV.

The rearrangement joins TRBV29-1 to TRBJ2-1, with D hard to call. Germline lookup yields CDR1 SQVTM and CDR2 ANQGSEA. V was cut by 8 bases and J by 0 bases, with 14 bases left in between. This CDR3 spans 14 amino acids. The CDR3 reads CSLYLSSSYNEQFF. The DNA of the CDR3 is TGCAGCCTCTACCTCTCGAGCTCCTACAATGAGCAGTTCTTC.

The chain uses TRBV6-5 and TRBJ2-7; possibly TRBD2 for D (5 bases). The CDR3 contains 13 residues. CDR1 MNHEY and CDR2 SVGAGI come from the germline V gene. The V and J ends lost 6 bases and 2 bases respectively, with 11 bases between them. In DNA form, the CDR3 reads TGTGCCAGCAGCCGAGGACTCGCCTACGAGCAGTACTTC. Protein: CASSRGLAYEQYF.

The chain uses TRBV18 and TRBJ2-7, with 7 bases lining up with TRBD1. Looked up from germline, CDR1 is KGHSH and CDR2 is LQKENI. The CDR3 has 15 residues. V trimming: 6 bases; J trimming: 2 bases; junction bases outside the gene matches: 10. This CDR3 reads CASSDRNRGTYEQYF. DNA for the CDR3: TGTGCCAGCTCGGACCGGAACAGGGGCACCTACGAGCAGTACTTC.

The chain employs TRBV19 and TRBJ2-1, with a weak D call TRBD2 (6 bases). V lost 3 bases, J lost 2 bases, and 11 bases lay in between. Germline lookup yields CDR1 LNHDA and CDR2 SQIVND (reference sequence). The CDR3 has 15 amino acids. The chain's CDR3 is CASSIKGGPYNEQFF. The CDR3 nucleotides read TGTGCCAGTAGTATCAAGGGAGGACCCTACAATGAGCAGTTCTTC.

This chain links TRBV5-4 with TRBJ2-3; D gene ambiguous. Trimming shortened V by 0 bases and J by 1 base, and 9 bases separated the two germline ends. Germline assignment: CDR1 SGHNT and CDR2 YYREEE (reference sequence). This CDR3 contains 15 residues. The chain's CDR3 is CASSLGLSGTDTQYF. The CDR3 nucleotides read TGTGCCAGCAGCTTGGGACTCTCGGGCACAGATACGCAGTATTTT.

This chain uses TRBV4-3 with TRBJ2-7; 11 bases line up with TRBD1. Germline-derived CDR1 and CDR2 are LGHNA and YSLEER. The CDR3 totals 17 residues. Trimming took 1 base from V and 7 from J; bases not matched to a gene: 12. In nucleotides, the CDR3 is TGCGCCAGCAGCCAAGGACGATCTGGACAGGGGGCACAGGAGCAGTACTTC. This codes for CASSQGRSGQGAQEQYF.

The chain has TRBV2 and TRBJ1-4; 9 bases agree with TRBD1. Germline-derived CDR1 and CDR2 are SNHLY and FYNNEI. CDR3 length equals 14 residues. V trimming: 5 bases; J trimming: 7 bases; junction bases outside the gene matches: 5. The CDR3 is CASSPGDRVEKLFF. The CDR3 DNA is TGTGCCAGCAGTCCCGGGGACAGGGTTGAAAAACTGTTTTTT.

This sequence joins TRBV9 and TRBJ2-5; D unclear. The germline gives CDR1 SGDLS, CDR2 YYNGEE. The V end lost 0 bases, the J end lost 1 base, and 10 bases lay between the germline ends. The CDR3 sequence is 15 residues long. Here the CDR3 reads CASSVGGSLQETQYF. The CDR3 DNA reads TGTGCCAGCAGCGTAGGTGGCAGTCTCCAAGAGACCCAGTACTTC.

This rearrangement joins TRBV18 to TRBJ2-2, with D possibly being TRBD1 (5 bases). The V end was cut by 3 bases, the J end by 4 bases, with 6 bases between. Germline V CDR1 and CDR2: KGHSH, LQKENI. The CDR3 consists of 13 residues. CDR3 sequence (DNA): TGTGCCAGCTCACCGACAGCCACCGGGGAGCTGTTTTTT. Translating gives CASSPTATGELFF. Drawing the rest from reference TRBV18 and TRBJ2-2, the complete variable domain is NAGVMQNPRHLVRRRGQEARLRCSPMKGHSHVYWYRQLPEEGLKFMVYLQKENIIDESGMPKERFSAEFPKEGPSILRIQQVVRGDSAAYFCASSPTATGELFFGEGSRLTVL.

This clone showed up just once. The V and J genes are TRBV18 and TRBJ2-7; D possibly corresponds to TRBD2 (6 bases). The CDR3 loop spans 15 amino acids. CDR1 is KGHSH, CDR2 LQKENI, per germline. V lost 2 bases and J lost 1, with 12 bases in between. The CDR3 region is CASSPLGGVSYEQYF. CDR3 DNA sequence: TGTGCCAGCTCACCATTGGGCGGGGTTTCCTACGAGCAGTACTTC. The full variable domain, rest sourced from reference TRBV18 and TRBJ2-7, is NAGVMQNPRHLVRRRGQEARLRCSPMKGHSHVYWYRQLPEEGLKFMVYLQKENIIDESGMPKERFSAEFPKEGPSILRIQQVVRGDSAAYFCASSPLGGVSYEQYFGPGTRLTVT.

J is TRBJ1-5 and V is TRBV19, with unresolved D. V dropped 7 bases and J dropped 2 bases, with 12 bases sitting between them. The germline V gene has CDR1 LNHDA and CDR2 SQIVND (reference sequence). This CDR3 region has 14 residues. The CDR3 coding sequence is TGTGCCAGTAACGACATTGTTGGCAATCAGCCCCAGCATTTT. Amino acids: CASNDIVGNQPQHF. The variable domain in full, completed from reference TRBV19 and TRBJ1-5, reads DGGITQSPKYLFRKEGQNVTLSCEQNLNHDAMYWYRQDPGQGLRLIYYSQIVNDFQKGDIAEGYSVSREKKESFPLTVTSAQKNPTAFYLCASNDIVGNQPQHFGDGTRLSIL.

This chain joins TRBV7-8 and TRBJ2-5, with 8 bases identical to TRBD1. V trimming: 4 bases; J trimming: 7 bases; junction bases outside the gene matches: 8. Germline V gene data show CDR1 as SGHVS and CDR2 as FQNEAQ. The CDR3 covers 14 residues. CDR3 amino acids: CASSYEDRAGTQYF. In DNA form, the CDR3 reads TGTGCCAGCAGCTACGAGGACAGGGCTGGGACCCAGTACTTC.

This sequence joins TRBV10-3 and TRBJ1-4, with a tentative D call TRBD1 (5 bases). V lost 6 bases to trimming and J lost 0 bases, with 8 bases between them. Germline lookup yields CDR1 ENHRY and CDR2 SYGVKD. CDR3 length equals 14 residues. DNA for the CDR3: TGTGCCATCAGAGGGGATACAACTAATGAAAAACTGTTTTTT. Amino acid sequence: CAIRGDTTNEKLFF.